Listed below are T cell receptor beta chains from one sample, sequenced in a study of Ad26.COV2.S vaccination and SARS-CoV-2 variants. Generated by immunoSEQ multiplex PCR, the TCRdb table keeps only in-frame clones and is missing some. Here the sample spans approximately 410,000 clones, around nine tenths being singletons. The material sequenced was peripheral blood, taken in a trial of Ad26.COV2.S vaccine versus placebo. These receptors came from a person aged 18-60 years who received the Ad26.COV2.S COVID-19 vaccine or a placebo. The conserved cysteine and the conserved F or W are not part of the CDR3 here.

J gene | V gene | CDR3 protein
TRBJ1-2 | TRBV5-8 | ASSLDTRVYGYT
TRBJ1-1 | TRBV12-3/TRBV12-4 | ASSLDSLEAF
TRBJ2-2 | TRBV6-2/TRBV6-3 | ASSYSPVGSSNTGELF
TRBJ2-3 | TRBV6-6 | ASSFQNTDTQY
TRBJ2-5 | TRBV7-6 | ASSLWVLGKGQETQY
TRBJ2-2 | TRBV5-1 | ASSMWTSGNTGELF
TRBJ2-3 | TRBV7-3 | ASSQSGPDTQY
TRBJ2-7 | TRBV7-2 | ASSAIPDGSYEQY
TRBJ2-7 | TRBV6-2/TRBV6-3 | ASSSRRGRGYEQY
TRBJ2-1 | TRBV13 | ASSLIRGQGAFVSSYNEQF